Below, 17 T cell receptor beta chains from the same sample are listed, as sequenced in a study of vaccination and CD4 T cells after COVID-19. Antigens of these TCRs are unknown. The Oncomine TCR Beta short-read assay generated sequence data from the DNA of cultured CD4+ T cells. Genomic DNA was extracted from cultured CD4+ T cells. Using its own MiXCR run on the PCR reads, TCRdb lists one record per CDR3 protein. The sample shows around 10,000 distinct CDR3 sequences, about 32% of them seen only once. The sample's treatment: approximately 9-day PBMC culture with coronavirus spike peptide pools or control peptides (ViraFEST assay). Prior to the COVID-19 pandemic (2011-2018), the unexposed donor's CD4+ T cells were collected. Sample: CD4+ T cells from blood, cultured in vitro. The source of these receptors is a human donor in good health.

The chain recombines TRBV29-1 with TRBJ2-7, with 10 positions matching TRBD2. With V trimmed by 5 bases and J by 3 bases, 4 bases remained unmatched. The CDR3 spans 13 residues. Germline-derived CDR1 and CDR2 are SQVTM and ANQGSEA. The CDR3 loop is CSVSTSGYYEQYF. CDR3 nucleotides: TGCAGCGTTTCGACTAGCGGGTACTACGAGCAGTACTTC.

The chain combines TRBV5-8 with TRBJ2-1; 9 nucleotides match TRBD1. Germline V gives CDR1 SGHTS, CDR2 YDEGEE. This CDR3 contains 14 residues. The trim removed 5 bases at V and 5 bases at J, leaving 5 bases unmatched. CDR3 protein: CASRSGTGHNEQFF. The CDR3 nucleotides read TGTGCCAGCAGGTCCGGGACAGGGCACAATGAGCAGTTCTTC.

This clonotype has just a few counts. The genes are TRBV20-1 and TRBJ2-1, with 7 bases matching TRBD1. The germline CDR1 and CDR2 sequences are DFQATT and SNEGSKA (reference sequence). This CDR3 is 14 amino acids long. The V gene end was trimmed by 5 bases and the J gene end by 3 bases; junction bases not matched to a gene: 7. The CDR3: CSAQYRGFYNEQFF. For the CDR3, the DNA is TGCAGTGCTCAGTACAGGGGATTCTACAATGAGCAGTTCTTC.

This chain joins TRBV2 and TRBJ1-6, with a weak D call TRBD1 (5 bases). The germline V gene has CDR1 SNHLY and CDR2 FYNNEI. The CDR3 has 13 residues. V was clipped by 7 bases and J by 6 bases, with 10 bases between them. The CDR3 DNA is TGTGCCAGCACGGGGGTACTTAATTCACCCCTCCACTTT. Translating it yields CASTGVLNSPLHF.

The J gene is TRBJ1-1, the V gene TRBV14; 11 bases agree with TRBD1. The CDR3 is 16 residues long. V lost 4 bases to trimming and J lost 5 bases; unmatched junction nucleotides: 9. CDR1 SGHDN and CDR2 FVKESK come from the germline V gene. CDR3 sequence reads: CASSLRTGGRDTEAFF. The CDR3 DNA reads as TGTGCCAGCAGCCTCCGGACAGGGGGCCGGGATACTGAAGCTTTCTTT.

The rearrangement links TRBV29-1 to TRBJ2-3; 9 bases line up with TRBD2. The CDR3 runs to 16 residues. Germline V gives CDR1 SQVTM, CDR2 ANQGSEA. With 4 bases clipped from V and 0 bases from J, the junction kept 8 bases outside the gene matches. CDR3 DNA sequence: TGCAGCGTTGGGTTAGGTAGCGGGAGAAGCACAGATACGCAGTATTTT. The encoded protein is CSVGLGSGRSTDTQYF.

Within the sample, this clonotype is large. The chain combines TRBV20-1 with TRBJ2-7; D may be TRBD1 (6 bases). The V end lost 1 base, the J end lost 0 bases, and 10 bases lay between the germline ends. CDR3 length equals 14 residues. CDR1 is DFQATT and CDR2 is SNEGSKA in the germline V gene (reference sequence). The CDR3: CSARGGQSSYEQYF. As DNA, the CDR3 is TGCAGTGCTAGAGGCGGACAGAGCTCCTACGAGCAGTACTTC.

The V gene is TRBV6-1, the J gene TRBJ1-3; no reliable D call. There are 13 residues in the CDR3. Germline lookup yields CDR1 MNHNS and CDR2 SASEGT. V lost 8 bases, J lost 0 bases, and 8 bases lay in between. In DNA, the CDR3 is TGTGCCAGCCGACTCCTCTCTGGAAACACCATATATTTT. Translated: CASRLLSGNTIYF.

This clonotype was observed a handful of times. This chain joins TRBV20-1 and TRBJ1-1; 7 positions match TRBD1. The CDR3 contains 11 residues. Germline assignment: CDR1 DFQATT and CDR2 SNEGSKA (reference sequence). CDR3 residues: CRLTGFTEAFF. Here the CDR3 DNA reads TGCAGGCTGACAGGGTTTACTGAAGCTTTCTTT.

In its sample, this clonotype was seen a few times. The rearrangement links TRBV30 to TRBJ1-2; D not certain. The CDR3 extends over 12 amino acids. CDR1 and CDR2 (germline): GTSNPN, SVGIG (reference sequence). V lost 4 bases and J lost 6, with 12 bases in between. In DNA, the CDR3 is TGTGCCTGGAATCGGGGTTTGGATGGCTACACCTTC. Translation gives CAWNRGLDGYTF.

By sample fraction, this clonotype is medium-sized. This chain links TRBV14 with TRBJ2-5; D perhaps matches TRBD1 (6 bases). Germline V gene lookup returns CDR1 SGHDN and CDR2 FVKESK. There are 16 residues in the CDR3. Trimming left V 4 bases short and J 5 bases short, with 20 bases between. The CDR3 DNA sequence: TGTGCCAGCAGCCCGGGCCCAGGGGTGTGGTTGGAGACCCAGTACTTC. Its protein product is CASSPGPGVWLETQYF.

This clonotype was observed a single time. This chain links TRBV5-1 with TRBJ1-5, with D uncertain. V gave up 4 bases and J gave up 0 bases, with 11 bases separating them. The CDR3 is 15 residues long. Germline values: CDR1 SGHRS, CDR2 YFSETQ. The CDR3 DNA sequence: TGCGCCAGCAGCCCGTCGGGGAATAGCAATCAGCCCCAGCATTTT. Encoded protein: CASSPSGNSNQPQHF.

This chain joins TRBV5-4 and TRBJ1-2; TRBD1 aligns across 12 bases. J was trimmed by 4 bases and V by 6 bases; bases with no gene match: 16. The CDR3 runs 18 residues. Germline CDR1 reads SGHNT; CDR2 reads YYREEE (reference sequence). CDR3 region: CASTREGTGGPGSYGYTF. CDR3 coding DNA: TGTGCCAGCACCCGCGAGGGGACAGGGGGCCCAGGGAGCTATGGCTACACCTTC.

The chain employs TRBV5-1 and TRBJ2-3; D perhaps matches TRBD2 (6 bases). CDR3 length: 15 residues. The V end lost 4 bases, the J end lost 0 bases, and 12 bases lay between the germline ends. The V gene's germline CDR1 is SGHRS and CDR2 YFSETQ. The CDR3 region has the DNA TGCGCCAGCAGCGGGGGACTCGGGAGCACAGATACGCAGTATTTT. Protein: CASSGGLGSTDTQYF.

The V call is TRBV6-1, the J call TRBJ2-5, with 8 bases aligning to TRBD1. Germline values: CDR1 MNHNS, CDR2 SASEGT. Trimming removed 6 bases from V and 6 bases from J; junction bases left unmatched: 6. The CDR3 contains 13 residues. Here the CDR3 reads CASRGGQVKTQYF. The CDR3, as DNA: TGTGCCAGCAGGGGGGGACAGGTAAAGACCCAGTACTTC.

The chain carries TRBV7-6 and TRBJ2-5, with D unclear. CDR3 size: 14 residues. Germline V CDR1 and CDR2: SGHVS, FNYEAQ. Trimming removed 5 bases at V and 5 bases at J, with 15 bases between. This CDR3 reads CASSPFVMAETQYF. The CDR3 nucleotides read TGTGCCAGCAGCCCCTTTGTGATGGCGGAGACCCAGTACTTC.

This clonotype appeared a single time. The chain is built from TRBV6-5 and TRBJ2-2; 12 bases map to TRBD2. V shed 0 bases and J 4 bases; nucleotides not matched to a gene: 0. Germline CDR1 and CDR2: MNHEY and SVGAGI. CDR3 length equals 16 residues. The CDR3 coding sequence is TGTGCCAGCAGTTACTCGACTAGCGGGAGCACCGGGGAGCTGTTTTTT. It encodes CASSYSTSGSTGELFF.